This T cell receptor (beta chain) originates from a study of somatic mutations in cytotoxic T cells in rheumatoid arthritis. Study-wide background: Flow-sorting brought some V beta antibody-stained T-cell populations to nearly 100% purity, V beta1+ cells sequenced for TCRB among them. Findings and caveats of the study: Significant differences in CD8+ T-cell clonality were not found between rheumatoid arthritis patients and healthy controls (age-matched).

In germline, CDR1 is MNHEY, CDR2 SMNVEV (reference sequence). V was trimmed by 3 bases and J by 6 bases, leaving 9 bases between them. This CDR3 is built from 13 residues. Comments on this clone: Its cognate antigen is unknown.

Assay: immunoSEQ multiplex PCR; the TCRdb copy retains only in-frame clones and omits some. The profile shows tens of thousands of clones, 86% of them singletons. Healthy control subjects consisted of blood donors (median age around 50 years, range roughly 20-70; around 54% female). CD4+ cells and CD8+ cells were each obtained through positive magnetic bead selection, and their purity was assessed by flow cytometry. The clonotype comes from a woman aged 45-65 years in good health. This chain joins TRBV27 and TRBJ2-1, with D unclear. Sequencing input: CD8+ T cells sorted from blood. The CDR3 loop is CASSLSATNEQFF. The CDR3 DNA follows: TGTGCCAGCAGTTTGTCGGCCACCAATGAGCAGTTCTTC.